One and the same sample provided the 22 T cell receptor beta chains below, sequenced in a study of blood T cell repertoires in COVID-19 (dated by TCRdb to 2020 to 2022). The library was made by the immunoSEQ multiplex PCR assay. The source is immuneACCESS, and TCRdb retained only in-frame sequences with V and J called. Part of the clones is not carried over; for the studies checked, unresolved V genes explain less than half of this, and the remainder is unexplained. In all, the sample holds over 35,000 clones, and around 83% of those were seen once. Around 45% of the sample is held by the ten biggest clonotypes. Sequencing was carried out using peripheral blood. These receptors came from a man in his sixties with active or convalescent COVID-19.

CDR3 DNA sequence: TGTGCCGGCAACAGGAATAGCAATCAGCCCCAGCATTTT. Its protein product is CAGNRNSNQPQHF. V gene TRBV2 combines with J gene TRBJ1-5; possibly TRBD1 for D (5 bases). The CDR3 is 13 amino acids. The V end lost 11 bases, the J end lost 0 bases, and 11 bases lay between the germline ends. Germline lookup yields CDR1 SNHLY and CDR2 FYNNEI.

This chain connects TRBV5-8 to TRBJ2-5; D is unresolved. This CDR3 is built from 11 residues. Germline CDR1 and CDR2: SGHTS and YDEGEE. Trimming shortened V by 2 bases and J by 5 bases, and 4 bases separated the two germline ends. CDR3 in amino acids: CASSFRETQYF. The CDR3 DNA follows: TGTGCCAGCAGCTTCAGGGAGACCCAGTACTTC.

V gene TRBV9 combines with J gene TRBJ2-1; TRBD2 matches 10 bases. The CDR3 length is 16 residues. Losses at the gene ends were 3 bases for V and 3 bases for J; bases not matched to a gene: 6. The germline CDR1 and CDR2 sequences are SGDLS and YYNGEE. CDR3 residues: CASSASGRAFYNEQFF. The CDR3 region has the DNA TGTGCCAGCAGCGCGAGCGGGAGGGCCTTCTACAATGAGCAGTTCTTC.

Here the CDR3 DNA reads TGTGCCAGCAGCTTAGTGTCGGGAACCTATGGCTACACCTTC. It encodes CASSLVSGTYGYTF. V and J are TRBV7-2 and TRBJ1-2; D is ambiguous. Germline CDR1 SGHTA, CDR2 FQGNSA. The CDR3 length is 14 residues. Trimming stripped 1 base from V and 4 bases from J, with 10 bases between.

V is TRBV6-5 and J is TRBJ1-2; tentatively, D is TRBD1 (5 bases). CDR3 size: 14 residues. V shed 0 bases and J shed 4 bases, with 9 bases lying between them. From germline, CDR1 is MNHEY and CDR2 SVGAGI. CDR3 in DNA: TGTGCCAGCAGTTACTCGCAGGGTAGCTATGGCTACACCTTC. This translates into CASSYSQGSYGYTF.

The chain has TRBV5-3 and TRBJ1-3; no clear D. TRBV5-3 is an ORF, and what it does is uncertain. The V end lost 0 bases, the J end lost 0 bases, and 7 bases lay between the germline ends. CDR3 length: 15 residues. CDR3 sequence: CARSLELYSGNTIYF. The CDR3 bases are TGTGCCAGAAGCTTGGAACTTTACTCTGGAAACACCATATATTTT.

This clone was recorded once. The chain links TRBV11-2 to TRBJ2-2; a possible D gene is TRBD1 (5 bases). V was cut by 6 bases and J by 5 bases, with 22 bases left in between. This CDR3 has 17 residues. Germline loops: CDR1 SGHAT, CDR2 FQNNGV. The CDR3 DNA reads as TGTGCCAGCAGGCAAATAAGGGGTTGGGTACGGACCGGGGAGCTGTTTTTT. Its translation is CASRQIRGWVRTGELFF.

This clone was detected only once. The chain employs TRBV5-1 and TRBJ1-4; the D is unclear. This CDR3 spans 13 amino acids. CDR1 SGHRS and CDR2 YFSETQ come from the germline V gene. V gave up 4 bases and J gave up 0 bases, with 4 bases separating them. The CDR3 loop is CASSITTNEKLFF. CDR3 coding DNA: TGCGCCAGCAGCATTACAACTAATGAAAAACTGTTTTTT.

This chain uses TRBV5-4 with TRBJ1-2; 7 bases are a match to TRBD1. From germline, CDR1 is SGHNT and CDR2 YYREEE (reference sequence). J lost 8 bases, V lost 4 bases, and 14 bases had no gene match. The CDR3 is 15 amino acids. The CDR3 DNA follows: TGTGCCAGCAGCCGGAACCGCGGACAGGCCGGGGGCTACACCTTC. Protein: CASSRNRGQAGGYTF.

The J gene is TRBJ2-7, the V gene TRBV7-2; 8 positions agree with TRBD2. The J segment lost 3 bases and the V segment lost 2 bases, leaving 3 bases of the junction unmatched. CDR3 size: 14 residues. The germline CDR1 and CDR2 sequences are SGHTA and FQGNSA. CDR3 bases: TGTGCCAGCAGCTTATTTAGCGGGGACTACGAGCAGTACGTC. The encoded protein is CASSLFSGDYEQYV.

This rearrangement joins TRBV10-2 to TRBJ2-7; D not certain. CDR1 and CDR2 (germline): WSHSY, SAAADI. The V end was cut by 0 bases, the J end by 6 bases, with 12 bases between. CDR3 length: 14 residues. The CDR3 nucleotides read TGCGCCAGCAGTGAGTCCCCGGGTATCTCCGAGCAGTACGTC. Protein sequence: CASSESPGISEQYV.

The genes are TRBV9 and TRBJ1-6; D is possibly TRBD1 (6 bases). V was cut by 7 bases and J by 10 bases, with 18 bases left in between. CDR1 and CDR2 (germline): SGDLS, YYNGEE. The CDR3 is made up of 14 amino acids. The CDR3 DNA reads TGTGCCAGCGCCTCGGGGGGCCTCCAGTCACCCCTCCACTTT. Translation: CASASGGLQSPLHF.

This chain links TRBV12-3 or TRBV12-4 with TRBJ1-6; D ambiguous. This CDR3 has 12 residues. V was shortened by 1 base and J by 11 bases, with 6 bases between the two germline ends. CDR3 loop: CASSLVSAPLHF. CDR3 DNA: TGTGCCAGCAGTTTAGTGTCGGCACCCCTCCACTTT.

The CDR3 DNA is TGTGCCAGCAGCTACAGGGGAACAGATACGCAGTATTTT. This sequence encodes CASSYRGTDTQYF. V usage is TRBV5-8 and J usage is TRBJ2-3; 7 positions agree with TRBD1. The germline gives CDR1 SGHTS, CDR2 YDEGEE. This CDR3 region has 13 residues. After removal of 3 bases from V and 3 bases from J, the junction contained 1 base not matched to a gene.

CDR3 region: CASSDRDTSAAFF. The CDR3 bases are TGTGCCAGCAGCGACAGGGATACATCGGCTGCTTTCTTT. The rearrangement links TRBV12-3 or TRBV12-4 to TRBJ1-1; 7 bases agree with TRBD1. CDR3 size: 13 residues. Germline trimming cut 6 bases from V and 11 bases from J; bases unmatched to any gene: 12.

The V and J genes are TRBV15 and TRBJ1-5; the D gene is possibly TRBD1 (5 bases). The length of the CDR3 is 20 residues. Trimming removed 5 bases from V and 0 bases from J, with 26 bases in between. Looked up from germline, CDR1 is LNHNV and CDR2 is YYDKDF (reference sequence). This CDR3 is CATSRIQGLNRGYSNQPQHF. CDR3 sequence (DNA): TGTGCCACCAGCCGGATTCAGGGCCTTAACCGTGGATATAGCAATCAGCCCCAGCATTTT.

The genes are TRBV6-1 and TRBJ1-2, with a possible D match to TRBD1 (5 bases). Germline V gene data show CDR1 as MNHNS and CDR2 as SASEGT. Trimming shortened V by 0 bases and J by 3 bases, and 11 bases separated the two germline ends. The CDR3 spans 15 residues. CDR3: CASSEARGDYYGYTF. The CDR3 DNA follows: TGTGCCAGCAGTGAAGCCCGGGGGGACTACTATGGCTACACCTTC.

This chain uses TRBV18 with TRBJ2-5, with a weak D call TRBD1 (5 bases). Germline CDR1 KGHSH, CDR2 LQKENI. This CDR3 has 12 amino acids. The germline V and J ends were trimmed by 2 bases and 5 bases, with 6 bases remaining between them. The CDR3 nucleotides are TGTGCCAGCTCACCAAACAGGGAGACCCAGTACTTC. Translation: CASSPNRETQYF.

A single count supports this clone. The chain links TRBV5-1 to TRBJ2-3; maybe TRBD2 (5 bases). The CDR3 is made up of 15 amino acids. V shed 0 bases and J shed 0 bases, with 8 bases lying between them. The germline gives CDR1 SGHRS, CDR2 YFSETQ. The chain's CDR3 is CASSLVEGSTDTQYF. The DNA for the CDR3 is TGCGCCAGCAGCTTGGTTGAGGGAAGCACAGATACGCAGTATTTT.

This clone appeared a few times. The CDR3 sequence is CASRVRRESGYTF. In DNA, the CDR3 is TGTGCCAGCAGGGTCCGCAGGGAAAGTGGCTACACCTTC. The chain combines TRBV6-5 with TRBJ1-2, with D maybe TRBD1 (5 bases). The CDR3 has 13 amino acids. Trimming left V 6 bases short and J 7 bases short, with 15 bases between. In germline, CDR1 is MNHEY, CDR2 SVGAGI.

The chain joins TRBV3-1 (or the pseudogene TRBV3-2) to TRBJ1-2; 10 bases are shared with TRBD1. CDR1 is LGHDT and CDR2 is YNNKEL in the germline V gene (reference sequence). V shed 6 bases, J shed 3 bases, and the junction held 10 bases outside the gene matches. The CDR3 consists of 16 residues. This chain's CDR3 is CASSQSGQGDYYGYTF. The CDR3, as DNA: TGTGCCAGCAGTCAAAGCGGACAGGGGGATTACTATGGCTACACCTTC.

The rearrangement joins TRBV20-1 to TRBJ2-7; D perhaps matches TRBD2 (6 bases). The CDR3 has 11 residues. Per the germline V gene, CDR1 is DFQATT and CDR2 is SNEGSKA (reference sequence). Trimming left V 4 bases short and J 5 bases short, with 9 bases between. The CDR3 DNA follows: TGCAGTGCTACGAGCGGGCACGAGCAGTACGTC. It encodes CSATSGHEQYV.